This section outlines one T cell receptor beta chain sequence together with its context. Its antigen is not known. This sample was included in a study of shared clonotypes between healthy human individuals. Selected positively for CCR7 and CD45RO-negative, naive CD8 cells excluded terminally differentiated effector memory CD45RA+ cells. Notes on the study in general: Generally, naive subsets (rather than memory subsets) showed larger estimated richness. Shared clonotypes across all four donors exceeded non-shared ones in generation probability.

The study ran the assay at deep level. Only in-frame clones appear in the TCRdb table, and some are missing; sequencing was by immunoSEQ multiplex PCR. The table has millions of clones, approximately 94% seen once. This clonotype was obtained from a man aged 18 to 29 in good health. Some clones in this sample may be carry-over from other donors' samples. Specimen: naive CD8+ T cells from PBMCs.

The CDR3 loop is CSAPTGPLPDTQYF. The CDR3 nucleotides read TGCAGCGCCCCGACTGGACCACTCCCAGATACGCAGTATTTT. This rearrangement joins TRBV29-1 to TRBJ2-3; D gene unclear. The V end lost 7 bases, the J end lost 4 bases, and 18 bases lay between the germline ends. Germline V gene lookup returns CDR1 SQVTM and CDR2 ANQGSEA. CDR3 length equals 14 residues.